This TCR beta chain was sequenced during a study of CD8 T cells in Susac syndrome. Notes on the study in general: It was acknowledged in the study that its TCR sequencing and HLA analysis involved a relatively small number of individuals.

About this clonotype itself: The antigen remains unidentified.

Reverse transcription used roughly 0.45 to 1 ug RNA and random hexamers. Amplification of TCR beta CDR3 by immunoSEQ multiplex PCR spanned 54 Vbeta and 13 Jbeta. From the immunoSEQ multiplex PCR reads, TCRdb called clonotypes with MiXCR, one entry per CDR3 protein. This table holds 250,000 to 300,000 distinct CDR3 sequences, 89% found once. The CDR3 contains 14 residues. Germline CDR1 reads MNHEY; CDR2 reads SVGEGT. The ends were cut back, 4 bases at V and 7 bases at J, with 16 bases in the middle. Blood CD8+ and CD4+ T cells underwent high-throughput TCR beta sequencing. This TCR came from a human donor with multiple sclerosis. The chain is built from TRBV6-2 or TRBV6-3 and TRBJ2-5, with a weak D call TRBD2 (6 bases). The source material was CD8+ T cells from PBMCs. CDR3 region: CASSWTTSSGTQYF. The CDR3 DNA reads as TGTGCCAGCAGTTGGACGACTAGTTCAGGGACCCAGTACTTC.